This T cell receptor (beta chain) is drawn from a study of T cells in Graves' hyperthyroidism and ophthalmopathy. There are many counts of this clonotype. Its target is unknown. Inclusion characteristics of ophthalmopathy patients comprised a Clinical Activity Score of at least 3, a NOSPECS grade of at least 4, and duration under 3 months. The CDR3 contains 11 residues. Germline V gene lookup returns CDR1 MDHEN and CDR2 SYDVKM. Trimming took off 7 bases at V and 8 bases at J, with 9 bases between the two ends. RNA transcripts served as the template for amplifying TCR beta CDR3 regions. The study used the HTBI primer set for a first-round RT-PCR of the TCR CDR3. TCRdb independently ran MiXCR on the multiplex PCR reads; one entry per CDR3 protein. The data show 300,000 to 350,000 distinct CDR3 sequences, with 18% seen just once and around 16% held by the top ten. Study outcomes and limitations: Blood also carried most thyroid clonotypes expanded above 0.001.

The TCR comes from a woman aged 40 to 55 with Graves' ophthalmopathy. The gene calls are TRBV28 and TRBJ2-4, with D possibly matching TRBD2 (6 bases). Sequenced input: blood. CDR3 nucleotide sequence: TGTGCCAGCAAGCAGCGGGACATTCAGTACTTC. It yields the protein CASKQRDIQYF.